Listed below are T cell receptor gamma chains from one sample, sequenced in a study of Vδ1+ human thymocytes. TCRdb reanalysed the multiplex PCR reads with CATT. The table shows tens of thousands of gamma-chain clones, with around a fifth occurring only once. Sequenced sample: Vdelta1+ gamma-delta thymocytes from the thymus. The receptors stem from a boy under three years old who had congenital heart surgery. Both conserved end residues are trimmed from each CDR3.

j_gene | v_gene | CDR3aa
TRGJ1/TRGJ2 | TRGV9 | ALWEVRYKKL
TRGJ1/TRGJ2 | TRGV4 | ATWAHSGPYYKKL
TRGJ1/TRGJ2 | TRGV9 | ALWEDTYYKKL
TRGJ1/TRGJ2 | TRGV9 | ALWEPTLNEKL
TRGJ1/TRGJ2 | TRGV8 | ATWGSPSNYYKKL
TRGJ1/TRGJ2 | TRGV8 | ATWDNAGSHKKL
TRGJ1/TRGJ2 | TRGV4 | ATWDPKKL
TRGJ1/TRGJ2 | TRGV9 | ALWGVHEKL
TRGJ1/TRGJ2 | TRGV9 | ALWEVPREGYKKL
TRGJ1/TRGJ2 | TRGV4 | ATWDGPNYKKL
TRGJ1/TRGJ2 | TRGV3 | ATWDGPSKNYKKL
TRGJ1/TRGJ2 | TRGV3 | ATWWYKKL
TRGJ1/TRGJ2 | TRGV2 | ATWDGLCYKKL
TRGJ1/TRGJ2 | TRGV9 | ALWEVSYYKKL
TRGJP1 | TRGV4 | ATWDGPATTGWFKI
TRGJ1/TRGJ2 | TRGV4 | ATWDGGKKL
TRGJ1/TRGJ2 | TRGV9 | ALWEADFRYKKL
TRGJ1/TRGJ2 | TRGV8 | ATLGEGPTKL
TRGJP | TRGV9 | ALWEAQEELGKKIKV
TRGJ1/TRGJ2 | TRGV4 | ATWDFGLDKKL
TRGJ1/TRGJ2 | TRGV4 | ATWDVPHKKL
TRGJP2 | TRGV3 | ATWDRGGWIKT
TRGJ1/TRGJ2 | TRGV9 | ALWEPGYYKKL
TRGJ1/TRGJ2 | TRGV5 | ATWDRQQGKKL
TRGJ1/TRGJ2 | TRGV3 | ATWDISSFTKL
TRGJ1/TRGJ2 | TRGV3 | ATWDLTFPYYKKL
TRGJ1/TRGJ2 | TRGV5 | ATWDRQKGYKKL
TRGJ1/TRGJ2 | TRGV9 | ALWEVSCEYKKL
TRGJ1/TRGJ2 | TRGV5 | ATLSGQRGKL
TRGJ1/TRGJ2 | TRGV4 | ATWDEVRKKL
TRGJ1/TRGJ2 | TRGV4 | ATWLRCKPFYYKKL
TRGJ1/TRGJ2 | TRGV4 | ATWDGPSYYKKL
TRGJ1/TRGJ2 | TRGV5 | ATWDRLEKKL